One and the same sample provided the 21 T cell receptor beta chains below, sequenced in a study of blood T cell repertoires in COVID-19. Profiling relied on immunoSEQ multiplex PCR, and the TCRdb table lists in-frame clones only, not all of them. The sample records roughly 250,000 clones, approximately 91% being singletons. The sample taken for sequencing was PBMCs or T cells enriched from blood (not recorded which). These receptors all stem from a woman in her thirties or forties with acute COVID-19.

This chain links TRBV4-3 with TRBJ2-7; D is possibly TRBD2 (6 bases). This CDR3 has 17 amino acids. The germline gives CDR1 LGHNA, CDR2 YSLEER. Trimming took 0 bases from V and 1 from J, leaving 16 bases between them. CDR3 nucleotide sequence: TGCGCCAGCAGCCAAGATTTTTCGGGGGTGGGTTCCTACGAGCAGTACTTC. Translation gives CASSQDFSGVGSYEQYF.

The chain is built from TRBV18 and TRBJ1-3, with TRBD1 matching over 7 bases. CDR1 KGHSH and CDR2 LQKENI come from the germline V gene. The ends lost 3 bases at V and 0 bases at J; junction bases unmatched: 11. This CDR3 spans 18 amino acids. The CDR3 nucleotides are TGTGCCAGCTCACCCACGACAGGGTCAACGGTCTCTGGAAACACCATATATTTT. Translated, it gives CASSPTTGSTVSGNTIYF.

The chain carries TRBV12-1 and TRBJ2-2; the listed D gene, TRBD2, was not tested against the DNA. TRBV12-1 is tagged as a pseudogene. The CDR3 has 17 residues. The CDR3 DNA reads TGTGCCAGCACCCCCCCCTCGGGATTCGCGAACACCGGGGAGCTGTTTTTT. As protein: CASTPPSGFANTGELFF.

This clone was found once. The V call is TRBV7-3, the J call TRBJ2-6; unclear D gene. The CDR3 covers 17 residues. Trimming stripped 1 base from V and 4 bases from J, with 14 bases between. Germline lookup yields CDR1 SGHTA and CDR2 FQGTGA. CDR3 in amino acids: CASSLRAHLVGANVLTF. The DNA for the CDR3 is TGTGCCAGCAGCTTAAGGGCCCACCTGGTCGGGGCCAACGTCCTGACTTTC.

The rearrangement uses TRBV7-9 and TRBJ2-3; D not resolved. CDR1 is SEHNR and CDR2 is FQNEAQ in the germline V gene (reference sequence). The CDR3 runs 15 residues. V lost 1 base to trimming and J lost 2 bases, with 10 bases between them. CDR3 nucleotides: TGTGCCAGCAGCTTAGGGTCGAGTCACACAGATACGCAGTATTTT. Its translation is CASSLGSSHTDTQYF.

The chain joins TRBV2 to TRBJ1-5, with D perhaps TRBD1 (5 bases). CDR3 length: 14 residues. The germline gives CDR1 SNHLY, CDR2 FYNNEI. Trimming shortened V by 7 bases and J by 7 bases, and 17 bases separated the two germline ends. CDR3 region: CASNSGAGLQPQHF. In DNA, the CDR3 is TGTGCCAGCAATTCGGGCGCAGGGTTACAGCCCCAGCATTTT. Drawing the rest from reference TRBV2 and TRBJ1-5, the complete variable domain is EPEVTQTPSHQVTQMGQEVILRCVPISNHLYFYWYRQILGQKVEFLVSFYNNEISEKSEIFDDQFSVERPDGSNFTLKIRSTKLEDSAMYFCASNSGAGLQPQHFGDGTRLSIL.

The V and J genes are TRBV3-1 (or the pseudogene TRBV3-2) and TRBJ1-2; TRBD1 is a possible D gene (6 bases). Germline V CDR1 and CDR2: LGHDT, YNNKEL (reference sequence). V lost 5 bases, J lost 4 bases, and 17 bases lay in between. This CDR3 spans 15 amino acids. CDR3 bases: TGTGCCAGCAGCAAAGGGAGTAGGGGGTTCTATGGCTACACCTTC. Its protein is CASSKGSRGFYGYTF.

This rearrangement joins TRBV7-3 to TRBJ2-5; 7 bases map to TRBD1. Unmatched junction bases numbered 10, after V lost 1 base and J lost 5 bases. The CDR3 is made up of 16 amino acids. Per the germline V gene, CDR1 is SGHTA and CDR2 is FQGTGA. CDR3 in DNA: TGTGCCAGCAGCTTAATAGGTTCAGGGGGACGGGAGACCCAGTACTTC. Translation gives CASSLIGSGGRETQYF. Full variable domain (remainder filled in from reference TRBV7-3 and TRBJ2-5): GAGVSQTPSNKVTEKGKYVELRCDPISGHTALYWYRQSLGQGPEFLIYFQGTGAADDSGLPNDRFFAVRPEGSVSTLKIQRTERGDSAVYLCASSLIGSGGRETQYFGPGTRLLVL.

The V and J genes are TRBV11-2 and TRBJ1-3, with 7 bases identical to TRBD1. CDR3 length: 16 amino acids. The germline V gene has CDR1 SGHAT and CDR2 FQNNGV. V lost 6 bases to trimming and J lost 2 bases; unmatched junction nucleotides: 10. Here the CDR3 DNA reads TGTGCCAGCAGTGCAGAGGGGGCAGTCCCTGGAAACACCATATATTTT. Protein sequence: CASSAEGAVPGNTIYF.

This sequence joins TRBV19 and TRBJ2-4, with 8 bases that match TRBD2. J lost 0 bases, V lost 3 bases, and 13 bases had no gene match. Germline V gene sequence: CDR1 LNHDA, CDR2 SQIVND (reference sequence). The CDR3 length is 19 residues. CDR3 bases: TGTGCCAGTAGTATTCCTAGTTTGGCGGGAGGACTAGCCAAAAACATTCAGTACTTC. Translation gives CASSIPSLAGGLAKNIQYF.

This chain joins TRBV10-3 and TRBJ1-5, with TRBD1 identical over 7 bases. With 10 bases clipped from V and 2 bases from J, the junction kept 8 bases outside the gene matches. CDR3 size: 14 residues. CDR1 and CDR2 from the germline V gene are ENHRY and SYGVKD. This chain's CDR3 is CATRQGTGNQPQHF. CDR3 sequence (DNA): TGTGCCACCCGACAGGGAACAGGCAATCAGCCCCAGCATTTT.

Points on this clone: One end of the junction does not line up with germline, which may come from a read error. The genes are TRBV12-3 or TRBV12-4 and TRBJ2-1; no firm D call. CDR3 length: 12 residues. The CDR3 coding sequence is TGTGCCAGCACCCTATCCTCCAATGAGCAGTTCTTC. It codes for CASTLSSNEQFF.

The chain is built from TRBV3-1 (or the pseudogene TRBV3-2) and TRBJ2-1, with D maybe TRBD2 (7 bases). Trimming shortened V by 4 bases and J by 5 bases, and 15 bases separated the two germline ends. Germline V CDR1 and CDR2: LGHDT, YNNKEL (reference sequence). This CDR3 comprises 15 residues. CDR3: CASSPRGAPDNEQFF. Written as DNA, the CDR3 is TGTGCCAGCAGCCCCCGGGGGGCCCCTGACAATGAGCAGTTCTTC.

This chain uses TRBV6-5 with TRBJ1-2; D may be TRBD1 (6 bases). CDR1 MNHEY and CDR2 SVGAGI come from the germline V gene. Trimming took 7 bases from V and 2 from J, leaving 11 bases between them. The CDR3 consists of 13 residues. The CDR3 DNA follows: TGTGCCAGCACCCCTGGGACAAACTATGGCTACACCTTC. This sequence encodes CASTPGTNYGYTF.

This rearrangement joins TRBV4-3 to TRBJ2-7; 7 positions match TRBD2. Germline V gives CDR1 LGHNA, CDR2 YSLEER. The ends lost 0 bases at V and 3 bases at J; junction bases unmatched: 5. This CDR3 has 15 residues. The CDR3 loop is CASSQEASGNYEQYF. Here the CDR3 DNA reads TGCGCCAGCAGCCAAGAGGCTAGCGGAAACTACGAGCAGTACTTC.

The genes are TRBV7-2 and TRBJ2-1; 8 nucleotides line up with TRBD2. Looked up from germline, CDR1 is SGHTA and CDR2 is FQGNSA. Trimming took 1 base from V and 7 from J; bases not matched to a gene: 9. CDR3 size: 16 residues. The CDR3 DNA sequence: TGTGCCAGCAGCTTAGAGCGGGGGACCCCCCCAAATGAGCAGTTCTTC. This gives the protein CASSLERGTPPNEQFF.

The DNA of the CDR3 is TGTGCCAGCAGCTTAGCTTTGTCGGGAGAGACGTTAACGCAGTATTTT. Its translation is CASSLALSGETLTQYF. The chain is built from TRBV7-9 and TRBJ2-3; TRBD2 is a possible D gene (6 bases). V lost 0 bases and J lost 9, with 19 bases in between. The CDR3 is made up of 16 amino acids. Germline CDR1 SEHNR, CDR2 FQNEAQ (reference sequence).

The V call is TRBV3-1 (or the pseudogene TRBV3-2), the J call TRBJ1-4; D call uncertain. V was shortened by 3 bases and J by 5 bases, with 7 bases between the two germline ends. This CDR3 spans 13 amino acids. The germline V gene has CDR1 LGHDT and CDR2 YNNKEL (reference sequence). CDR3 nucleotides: TGTGCCAGCAGCCACGACAAGAATGAAAAACTGTTTTTT. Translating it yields CASSHDKNEKLFF.

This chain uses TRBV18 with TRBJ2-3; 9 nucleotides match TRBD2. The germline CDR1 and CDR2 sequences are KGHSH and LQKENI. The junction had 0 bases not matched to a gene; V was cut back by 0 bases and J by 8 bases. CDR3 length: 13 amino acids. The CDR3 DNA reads TGTGCCAGCTCACCACCTAGCGGGGGTACGCAGTATTTT. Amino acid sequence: CASSPPSGGTQYF.

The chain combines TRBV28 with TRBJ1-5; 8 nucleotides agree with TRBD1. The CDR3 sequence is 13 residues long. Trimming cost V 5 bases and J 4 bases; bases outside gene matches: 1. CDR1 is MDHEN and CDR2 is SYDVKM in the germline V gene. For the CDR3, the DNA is TGTGCCAGCAGTCGACAGGGGAATCAGCCCCAGCATTTT. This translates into CASSRQGNQPQHF.

The CDR3 region has the DNA TGTGCCAGCAGCCAAGATCCCAGGGCGGGGGGAGAGACCCAGTACTTC. The encoded protein is CASSQDPRAGGETQYF. The V call is TRBV3-1 (or the pseudogene TRBV3-2), the J call TRBJ2-5; TRBD2 matches 8 bases. The CDR3 loop spans 16 amino acids. Germline CDR1 LGHDT, CDR2 YNNKEL (reference sequence). Trimming cost V 0 bases and J 4 bases; bases outside gene matches: 7.